Reported below is one T cell receptor (beta chain). No antigen is known for it. The sample belongs to a study of cytomegalovirus exposure and HLA in healthy donors. Study results and limitations: In vitro experiments confirmed that three CMV-associated chains were specific for CMV antigens.

With V trimmed by 5 bases and J by 3 bases, 11 bases remained unmatched. The germline V gene encodes CDR1 SGHVS and CDR2 FNYEAQ. CDR3 length equals 17 residues. Measured with immunoSEQ multiplex PCR; TCRdb has only the in-frame clones, and not every one. The sample records roughly 260,000 clones, nearly 90% being singletons. The sequence derives from a woman aged 18-35 years in good health and CMV-seronegative. The sample taken for sequencing was PBMCs. The chain combines TRBV7-6 with TRBJ2-2; TRBD2 matches 8 bases. The CDR3 spells CASSPQSGGGYTGELFF. The CDR3 bases are TGTGCCAGCAGCCCCCAGTCGGGCGGGGGGTACACCGGGGAGCTGTTTTTT. Together with reference TRBV7-6 and TRBJ2-2, the CDR3 gives the full variable domain: GAGVSQSPRYKVTKRGQDVALRCDPISGHVSLYWYRQALGQGPEFLTYFNYEAQQDKSGLPNDRFSAERPEGSISTLTIQRTEQRDSAMYRCASSPQSGGGYTGELFFGEGSRLTVL.